This entry is about one TCR beta chain. The record originates from a study of OX40 agonist ivuxolimab in advanced cancers. Study-wide background: Patients received ivuxolimab, an agonistic anti-OX40 (CD134) antibody.

V gave up 0 bases and J gave up 6 bases, with 18 bases separating them. In germline, CDR1 is LGHNA, CDR2 YSLEER. CDR3 size: 17 residues. Autoimmune disease history or systemic immunosuppression excluded patients. The repertoire was sequenced with immunoSEQ multiplex PCR; TCRdb's copy has only in-frame clones and lacks some. The sample comprises approximately 130,000 clones, more than 85% of which are singletons, and roughly 1% rests with the top ten. The chain recombines TRBV4-3 with TRBJ1-5; D perhaps matches TRBD1 (6 bases). This TCR derives from an adult with an advanced solid tumor such as melanoma, head and neck, liver or kidney cancer. This sample comprised CD4+ or CD8+ T cells sorted from blood, obtained in a trial of the OX40 agonist ivuxolimab. CDR3 residues: CASSQDTAGARGQPQHF. DNA of the CDR3: TGCGCCAGCAGCCAAGATACGGCGGGGGCGCGAGGTCAGCCCCAGCATTTT.